This T cell receptor beta chain was profiled in a study of response to subunit inactivated influenza vaccine. General study results and limits: New T cells are recruited in small numbers by each seasonal influenza vaccination, according to the authors' suggestion.

TCRdb reprocessed the RT-PCR reads with MiXCR, giving one entry per CDR3 protein. Among 150,000 to 200,000 distinct CDR3 sequences listed, 9.2% were seen once. With 2 bases clipped from V and 2 bases from J, the junction kept 5 bases outside the gene matches. The CDR3 totals 17 residues. Germline V CDR1 and CDR2: LGHDT, YNNKEL (reference sequence). This clonotype was recorded many times. What it recognizes is unknown. This chain links TRBV3-1 with TRBJ2-2; the match to TRBD2 covers 10 bases. The sequenced sample was non-naive T cells sorted from PBMCs, obtained on the day of vaccination. This receptor was identified in a man over 45 who received an inactivated influenza vaccine. CDR3 bases: TGTGCCAGCAGCCAACCGACTAGCGGGCATAACACCGGGGAGCTGTTTTTT. Protein product: CASSQPTSGHNTGELFF.